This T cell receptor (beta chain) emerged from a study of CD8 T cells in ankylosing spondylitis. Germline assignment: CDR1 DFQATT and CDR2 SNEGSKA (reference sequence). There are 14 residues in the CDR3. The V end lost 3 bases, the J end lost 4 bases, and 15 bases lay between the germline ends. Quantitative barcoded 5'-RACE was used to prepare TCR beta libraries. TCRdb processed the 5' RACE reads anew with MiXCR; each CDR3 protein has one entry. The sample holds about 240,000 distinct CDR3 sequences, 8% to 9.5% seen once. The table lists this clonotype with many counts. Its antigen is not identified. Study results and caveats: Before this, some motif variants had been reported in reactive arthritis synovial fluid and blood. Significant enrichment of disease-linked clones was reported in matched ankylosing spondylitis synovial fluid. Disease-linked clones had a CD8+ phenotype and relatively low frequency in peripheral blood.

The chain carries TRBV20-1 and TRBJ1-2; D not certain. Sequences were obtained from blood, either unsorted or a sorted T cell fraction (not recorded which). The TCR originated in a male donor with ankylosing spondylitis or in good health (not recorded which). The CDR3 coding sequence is TGCAGTGCTAGGGGGAGGCAGAGCCTCTATGGCTACACCTTC. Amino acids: CSARGRQSLYGYTF.